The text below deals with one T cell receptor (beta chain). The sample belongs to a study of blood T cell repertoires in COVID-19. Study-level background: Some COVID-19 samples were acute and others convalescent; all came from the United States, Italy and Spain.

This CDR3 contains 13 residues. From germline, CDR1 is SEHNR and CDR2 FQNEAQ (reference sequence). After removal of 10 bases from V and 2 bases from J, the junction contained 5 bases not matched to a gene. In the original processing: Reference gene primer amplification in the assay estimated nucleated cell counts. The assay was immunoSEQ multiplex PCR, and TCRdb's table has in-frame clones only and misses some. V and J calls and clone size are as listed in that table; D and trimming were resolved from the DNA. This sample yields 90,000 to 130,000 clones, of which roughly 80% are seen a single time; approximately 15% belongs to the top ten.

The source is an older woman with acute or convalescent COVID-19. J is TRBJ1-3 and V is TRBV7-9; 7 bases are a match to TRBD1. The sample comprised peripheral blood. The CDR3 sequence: CATARGPGNTIYF. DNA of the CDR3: TGTGCCACCGCTAGGGGGCCTGGAAACACCATATATTTT.